Shown below are 20 T cell receptor beta chains from a single sample sequenced in a study of blood T cell repertoires in COVID-19. Here immunoSEQ multiplex PCR was the method, and the copy in TCRdb shows in-frame clones only, minus some. The sample holds some 530,000 clones, 70% to 90% seen once. The sample was peripheral blood. The receptor source for this set is a human donor in a cohort sampled during active COVID-19.

The chain is built from TRBV14 and TRBJ2-1; 10 nucleotides line up with TRBD1. CDR3 length equals 16 residues. Germline V lookup: CDR1 SGHDN, CDR2 FVKESK. V was pared by 5 bases and J by 5 bases, with 9 bases of the junction left unmatched. The CDR3 nucleotides are TGTGCCAGCAGCGGGAGGAGGGGGACAGGGGACAATGAGCAGTTCTTC. Translated, it gives CASSGRRGTGDNEQFF.

The chain has TRBV5-1 and TRBJ1-4, with D unclear. V lost 4 bases to trimming and J lost 4 bases, with 14 bases between them. The CDR3 is 15 amino acids. Germline V lookup: CDR1 SGHRS, CDR2 YFSETQ. CDR3 amino acids: CASSRGYGDNEKLFF. CDR3 DNA: TGCGCCAGCAGCCGAGGTTACGGAGATAATGAAAAACTGTTTTTT.

The chain carries TRBV9 and TRBJ1-2; D might be TRBD1 (6 bases). V was shortened by 4 bases and J by 4 bases, with 11 bases between the two germline ends. The CDR3 loop spans 13 amino acids. Germline V gene lookup returns CDR1 SGDLS and CDR2 YYNGEE. The CDR3 here is CASSTLTGYGYTF. CDR3 coding DNA: TGTGCCAGCAGCACCCTGACAGGCTATGGCTACACCTTC.

The CDR3 nucleotides are TGTGCCAGCAGCCAAGTTTGGCAGGGGGCGAATAATTCACCCCTCCACTTT. This gives the protein CASSQVWQGANNSPLHF. J is TRBJ1-6 and V is TRBV3-1 (or the pseudogene TRBV3-2); TRBD1 aligns across 8 bases. Germline trimming cut 1 base from V and 5 bases from J; bases unmatched to any gene: 7. Germline V lookup: CDR1 LGHDT, CDR2 YNNKEL (reference sequence). The CDR3 has 17 amino acids.

The V gene is TRBV30, the J gene TRBJ1-4; D gene unclear. Germline CDR1 GTSNPN, CDR2 SVGIG (reference sequence). The CDR3 contains 14 residues. Trimming shortened V by 0 bases and J by 8 bases, and 13 bases separated the two germline ends. CDR3 residues: CAWSVGRAGEKLFF. CDR3 DNA sequence: TGTGCCTGGAGTGTAGGGAGAGCGGGCGAAAAACTGTTTTTT.

J is TRBJ2-2 and V is TRBV5-1, with 10 positions matching TRBD2. CDR1 SGHRS and CDR2 YFSETQ come from the germline V gene. The CDR3 consists of 15 residues. J gave up 6 bases and V 2 bases, and 4 bases lay outside the gene matches. The CDR3 nucleotides are TGCGCCAGCAGCTTAACTAGCGGGATGTCCGGGGAGCTGTTTTTT. This gives the protein CASSLTSGMSGELFF.

The chain's CDR3 is CSVAGLAGWYNEQFF. CDR3 coding DNA: TGCAGCGTGGCAGGACTAGCGGGATGGTACAATGAGCAGTTCTTC. The V call is TRBV29-1, the J call TRBJ2-1; TRBD2 agrees at 12 bases. There are 15 residues in the CDR3. CDR1 and CDR2 from the germline V gene are SQVTM and ANQGSEA. Germline trimming cut 6 bases from V and 4 bases from J; bases unmatched to any gene: 7.

This rearrangement joins TRBV6-6 to TRBJ1-5; a weak D match, TRBD1 (5 bases). This CDR3 is 13 amino acids long. The V gene lost 5 bases and the J gene lost 4 bases, with 9 bases spanning the gap. The germline CDR1 and CDR2 sequences are MNHNY and SVGAGI (reference sequence). CDR3 in amino acids: CASSPSGNQPQHF. In DNA form, the CDR3 reads TGTGCCAGCAGTCCCTCAGGGAATCAGCCCCAGCATTTT.

This sequence joins TRBV7-9 and TRBJ1-1; possible D gene TRBD1, 6 bases. The CDR3 is 15 residues long. The V end lost 2 bases, the J end lost 6 bases, and 16 bases lay between the germline ends. The germline V gene has CDR1 SEHNR and CDR2 FQNEAQ (reference sequence). CDR3 sequence (DNA): TGTGCCAGCAGCTTAAAAGCACAATACAGGGCTGAAGCTTTCTTT. It yields the protein CASSLKAQYRAEAFF.

Points on this clone: Other DNA sequences within the sample encode an identical CDR3. V and J are TRBV18 and TRBJ2-7; 13 bases line up with TRBD2. The germline CDR1 and CDR2 sequences are KGHSH and LQKENI. The CDR3 is 15 residues long. Losses at the gene ends were 2 bases for V and 3 bases for J; bases not matched to a gene: 1. The CDR3 region is CASSPRTSGGYEQYF. The CDR3 region has the DNA TGTGCCAGCTCACCAAGGACTAGCGGGGGCTACGAGCAGTACTTC.

The chain couples TRBV2 to TRBJ2-1; 9 nucleotides align to TRBD1. J lost 10 bases, V lost 8 bases, and 15 bases had no gene match. The germline V gene has CDR1 SNHLY and CDR2 FYNNEI. This CDR3 is built from 15 residues. CDR3 region: CASHERTGVPGEQFF. CDR3 nucleotides: TGTGCCAGCCACGAAAGGACAGGGGTACCCGGGGAGCAGTTCTTC. The entire variable domain, with the rest obtained from reference TRBV2 and TRBJ2-1, is as follows: EPEVTQTPSHQVTQMGQEVILRCVPISNHLYFYWYRQILGQKVEFLVSFYNNEISEKSEIFDDQFSVERPDGSNFTLKIRSTKLEDSAMYFCASHERTGVPGEQFFGPGTRLTVL.

This clone was picked up a small number of times. The CDR3 bases are TGTGCCAGCAGCTTGAAAACAGCATTCTATGGCTACACCTTC. It encodes CASSLKTAFYGYTF. The chain combines TRBV5-4 with TRBJ1-2; D is ambiguous. The length of the CDR3 is 14 residues. Trimming left V 1 base short and J 4 bases short, with 11 bases between. Germline V gene data show CDR1 as SGHNT and CDR2 as YYREEE (reference sequence). The variable domain in full, completed from reference TRBV5-4 and TRBJ1-2, reads ETGVTQSPTHLIKTRGQQVTLRCSSQSGHNTVSWYQQALGQGPQFIFQYYREEENGRGNFPPRFSGLQFPNYSSELNVNALELDDSALYLCASSLKTAFYGYTFGSGTRLTVV.

The rearrangement joins TRBV6-2 or TRBV6-3 to TRBJ2-1; 10 nucleotides agree with TRBD2. In germline, CDR1 is MNHEY, CDR2 SVGEGT. The CDR3 totals 17 residues. V gave up 2 bases and J gave up 8 bases; unmatched junction bases: 12. The CDR3 region has the DNA TGTGCCAGCAGTTACGACGCTAGCGGGAGAAGGATCGATGAGCAGTTCTTC. Its translation is CASSYDASGRRIDEQFF.

V gene TRBV5-6 combines with J gene TRBJ2-1; 8 bases are a match to TRBD2. The CDR3 length is 15 residues. V gave up 1 base and J gave up 7 bases; unmatched junction bases: 7. CDR1 is SGHDT and CDR2 is YYEEEE in the germline V gene. CDR3 amino acids: CASSLIALAANEQFF. The DNA of the CDR3 is TGTGCCAGCAGCTTGATAGCACTAGCGGCGAATGAGCAGTTCTTC.

This chain joins TRBV7-8 and TRBJ2-2, with 11 positions matching TRBD2. The CDR3 is made up of 14 amino acids. V dropped 10 bases and J dropped 4; count of bases not matched to a gene: 5. Germline CDR1 SGHVS, CDR2 FQNEAQ. The CDR3 reads CAITTSGITGELFF. The CDR3 nucleotides are TGTGCCATAACGACTAGCGGGATCACCGGGGAGCTGTTTTTT.

This clone was recorded a few times. The sample carries other DNA sequences with the same CDR3. The gene calls are TRBV30 and TRBJ1-1; D ambiguous. The germline CDR1 and CDR2 sequences are GTSNPN and SVGIG (reference sequence). Between the trimmed V and J ends, which lost 4 bases and 1 base, there was a span of 4 bases. The CDR3 extends over 11 amino acids. The CDR3 is CAWNRNTEAFF. The CDR3, as DNA: TGTGCCTGGAATAGGAACACTGAAGCTTTCTTT. Together with reference TRBV30 and TRBJ1-1, the CDR3 gives the full variable domain: SQTIHQWPATLVQPVGSPLSLECTVEGTSNPNLYWYRQAAGRGLQLLFYSVGIGQISSEVPQNLSASRPQDRQFILSSKKLLLSDSGFYLCAWNRNTEAFFGQGTRLTVV.

V usage is TRBV19 and J usage is TRBJ1-3, with TRBD1 identical over 8 bases. The CDR3 runs to 17 residues. V lost 9 bases, J lost 0 bases, and 13 bases stayed unmatched. Germline CDR1 is LNHDA and CDR2 is SQIVND (reference sequence). The CDR3 coding sequence is TGTGCCAGCACCACTCTTACAGGGGGGAGCTCTGGAAACACCATATATTTT. It codes for CASTTLTGGSSGNTIYF.

The V gene is TRBV28, the J gene TRBJ1-5, with D maybe TRBD1 (6 bases). This CDR3 contains 16 residues. V was clipped by 2 bases and J by 4 bases, with 15 bases between them. Per the germline V gene, CDR1 is MDHEN and CDR2 is SYDVKM. CDR3 loop: CASSLPTGRANQPQHF. Here the CDR3 DNA reads TGTGCCAGCAGTTTACCTACAGGGCGGGCGAATCAGCCCCAGCATTTT.

This clone has a single count. The chain couples TRBV5-4 to TRBJ1-4; 9 bases align to TRBD1. The germline gives CDR1 SGHNT, CDR2 YYREEE (reference sequence). The CDR3 is 15 amino acids. The trim removed 4 bases at V and 10 bases at J, leaving 11 bases unmatched. The CDR3 here is CASSIAGTGSGKLFF. DNA for the CDR3: TGTGCCAGCAGCATTGCCGGGACAGGGTCCGGAAAACTGTTTTTT.

This rearrangement joins TRBV1 to TRBJ2-1; the D call TRBD1 from the table was never checked on the DNA. TRBV1 is a listed pseudogene. The CDR3 extends over 13 amino acids. The CDR3 is CTSRPLGDNEQFF. The CDR3 DNA is TGCACCAGCAGACCGTTAGGGGACAATGAGCAGTTCTTC.